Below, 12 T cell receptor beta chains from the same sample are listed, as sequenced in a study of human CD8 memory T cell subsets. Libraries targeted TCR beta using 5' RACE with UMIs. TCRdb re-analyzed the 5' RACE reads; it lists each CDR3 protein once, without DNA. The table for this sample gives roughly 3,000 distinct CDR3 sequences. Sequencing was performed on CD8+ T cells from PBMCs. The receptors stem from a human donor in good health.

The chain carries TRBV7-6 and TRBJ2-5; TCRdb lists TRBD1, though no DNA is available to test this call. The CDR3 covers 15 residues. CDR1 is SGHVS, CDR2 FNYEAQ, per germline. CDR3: CASSLGAGFAETQYF.

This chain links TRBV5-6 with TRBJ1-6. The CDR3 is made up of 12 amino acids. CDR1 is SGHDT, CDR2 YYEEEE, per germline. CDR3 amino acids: CASSLGGSPLHF.

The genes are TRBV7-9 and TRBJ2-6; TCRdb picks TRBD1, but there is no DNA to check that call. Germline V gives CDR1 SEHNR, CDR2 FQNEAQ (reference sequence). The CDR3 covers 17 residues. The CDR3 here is CASSPGVGTSGANVLTF.

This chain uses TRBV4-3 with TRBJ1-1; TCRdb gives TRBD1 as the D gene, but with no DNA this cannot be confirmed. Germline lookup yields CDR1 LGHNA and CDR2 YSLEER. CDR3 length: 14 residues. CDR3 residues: CASSQNTGGTEAFF.

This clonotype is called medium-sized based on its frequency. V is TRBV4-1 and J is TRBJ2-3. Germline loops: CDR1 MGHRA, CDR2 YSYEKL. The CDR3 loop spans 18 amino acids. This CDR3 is CASSQEEWVRLGTDTQYF.

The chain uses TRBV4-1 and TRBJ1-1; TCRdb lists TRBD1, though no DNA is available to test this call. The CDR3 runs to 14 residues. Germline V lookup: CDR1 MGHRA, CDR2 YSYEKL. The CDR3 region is CASSRITGVPEAFF.

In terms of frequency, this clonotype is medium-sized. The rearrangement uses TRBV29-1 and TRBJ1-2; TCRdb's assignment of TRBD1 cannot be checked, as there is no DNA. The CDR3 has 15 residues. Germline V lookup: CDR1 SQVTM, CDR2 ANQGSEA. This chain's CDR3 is CSVEDYNRVDYGYTF.

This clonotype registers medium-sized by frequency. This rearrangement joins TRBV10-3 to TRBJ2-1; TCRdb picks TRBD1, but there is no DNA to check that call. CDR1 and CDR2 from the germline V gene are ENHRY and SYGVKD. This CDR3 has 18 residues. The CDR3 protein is CAISEPDSRVVEPNEQFF.

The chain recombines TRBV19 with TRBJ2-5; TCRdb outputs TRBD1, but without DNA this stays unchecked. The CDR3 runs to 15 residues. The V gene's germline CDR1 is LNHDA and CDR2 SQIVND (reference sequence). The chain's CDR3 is CASSIFPTGQETQYF. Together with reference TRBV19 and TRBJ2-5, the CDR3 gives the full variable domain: DGGITQSPKYLFRKEGQNVTLSCEQNLNHDAMYWYRQDPGQGLRLIYYSQIVNDFQKGDIAEGYSVSREKKESFPLTVTSAQKNPTAFYLCASSIFPTGQETQYFGPGTRLLVL.

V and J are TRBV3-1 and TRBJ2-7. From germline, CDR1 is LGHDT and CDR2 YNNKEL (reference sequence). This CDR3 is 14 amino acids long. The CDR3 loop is CASSQDYGLGEQYF.

CDR3 protein: CATGTSSNEQFF. V gene TRBV24-1 combines with J gene TRBJ2-1; TCRdb names TRBD2, which stays unverified in the absence of DNA. Germline CDR1 and CDR2: KGHDR and SFDVKD. The CDR3 contains 12 residues.

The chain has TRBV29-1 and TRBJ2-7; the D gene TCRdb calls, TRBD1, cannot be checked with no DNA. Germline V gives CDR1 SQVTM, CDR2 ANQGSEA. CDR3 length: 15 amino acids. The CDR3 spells CSAEALGDTRYEQYF.